Listed below are T cell receptor beta chains from one sample, sequenced in a study of vaccination and CD4 T cells after COVID-19. Each CDR3 protein is one row after TCRdb ran MiXCR on the PCR reads. This repertoire shows thousands of distinct CDR3 sequences, approximately 39% found once; its top ten account for around 15%. No cognate antigen is known for these TCRs. Sequencing input: CD4+ T cells from blood, cultured in vitro. These receptors came from a human donor in good health. CDR3s include the opening cysteine and the closing phenylalanine or tryptophan. The D gene is left open where the match is weak. Only part of the rows carry a size: once, few, many, or a class if the clone is expanded.

clone size: few; J gene: TRBJ2-3; D gene: -; V gene: TRBV29-1; CDR3 protein: CSVGPTRTDTQYF; CDR3 DNA: TGCAGTGTTGGACCTACCCGCACAGATACGCAGTATTTT
clone size: -; J gene: TRBJ2-7; D gene: -; V gene: TRBV11-2; CDR3 protein: CASSLSSGGAYEQYF; CDR3 DNA: TGTGCCAGCAGTCTTAGCTCAGGGGGGGCCTACGAGCAGTACTTC
clone size: few; J gene: TRBJ1-5; D gene: -; V gene: TRBV5-4; CDR3 protein: CASSPGRGGDQPQHF; CDR3 DNA: TGTGCCAGCAGCCCCGGGCGGGGAGGAGATCAGCCCCAGCATTTT
clone size: -; J gene: TRBJ2-3; D gene: TRBD2; V gene: TRBV11-2; CDR3 protein: CASSPQGLASQDTQYF; CDR3 DNA: TGTGCCAGCAGCCCCCAGGGACTAGCGTCCCAAGATACGCAGTATTTT
clone size: -; J gene: TRBJ2-7; D gene: TRBD2; V gene: TRBV6-5; CDR3 protein: CASSSSGRGAYPPGEQYF; CDR3 DNA: TGTGCCAGCAGTTCTTCTGGGCGGGGGGCGTACCCTCCTGGCGAGCAGTACTTC
clone size: -; J gene: TRBJ1-2; D gene: -; V gene: TRBV6-1; CDR3 protein: CASTPGASSGYTF; CDR3 DNA: TGTGCCAGCACCCCAGGGGCCAGTAGCGGCTACACCTTC
clone size: -; J gene: TRBJ2-1; D gene: -; V gene: TRBV20-1; CDR3 protein: CSAPAFGDEQFF; CDR3 DNA: TGCAGTGCTCCGGCCTTCGGGGATGAGCAGTTCTTC
clone size: few; J gene: TRBJ1-1; D gene: TRBD1; V gene: TRBV10-1; CDR3 protein: CASSPTTGVTEAFF; CDR3 DNA: TGCGCCAGCAGTCCCACAACAGGGGTCACTGAAGCTTTCTTT
clone size: -; J gene: TRBJ1-1; D gene: TRBD1; V gene: TRBV4-1; CDR3 protein: CASSQGLPTGGAFF; CDR3 DNA: TGCGCCAGCAGCCAAGGACTCCCGACAGGGGGGGCTTTCTTT
clone size: few; J gene: TRBJ1-2; D gene: -; V gene: TRBV19; CDR3 protein: CASSIGRTYGYTF; CDR3 DNA: TGTGCCAGTAGTATAGGGCGGACCTATGGCTACACCTTC
clone size: -; J gene: TRBJ1-1; D gene: -; V gene: TRBV19; CDR3 protein: CASKIGTYKSMNTEAFF; CDR3 DNA: TGTGCCAGTAAGATCGGGACGTACAAATCGATGAACACTGAAGCTTTCTTT
clone size: few; J gene: TRBJ1-2; D gene: TRBD1; V gene: TRBV6-1; CDR3 protein: CASSLGTGYGYTF; CDR3 DNA: TGTGCCAGCAGTCTGGGGACAGGCTATGGCTACACCTTC
clone size: -; J gene: TRBJ1-1; D gene: -; V gene: TRBV5-4; CDR3 protein: CASSLLGKNTEAFF; CDR3 DNA: TGTGCCAGCAGCTTGTTGGGCAAAAACACTGAAGCTTTCTTT
clone size: -; J gene: TRBJ2-1; D gene: TRBD1; V gene: TRBV7-9; CDR3 protein: CASSEQGVEQFF; CDR3 DNA: TGTGCCAGCAGTGAACAGGGGGTTGAGCAGTTCTTC
clone size: -; J gene: TRBJ1-4; D gene: TRBD1; V gene: TRBV7-2; CDR3 protein: CASSLAQGAGEKLFF; CDR3 DNA: TGTGCCAGCAGCTTAGCCCAGGGGGCTGGTGAAAAACTGTTTTTT
clone size: -; J gene: TRBJ2-1; D gene: TRBD2; V gene: TRBV28; CDR3 protein: CASSLGGGLGVYNEQFF; CDR3 DNA: TGTGCCAGCAGTCTCGGAGGGGGACTAGGAGTATACAATGAGCAGTTCTTC
clone size: -; J gene: TRBJ1-6; D gene: -; V gene: TRBV28; CDR3 protein: CASSSLRAGNSPLHF; CDR3 DNA: TGTGCCAGCAGTTCCCTCCGGGCCGGTAATTCACCCCTCCACTTT
clone size: few; J gene: TRBJ1-6; D gene: -; V gene: TRBV20-1; CDR3 protein: CSAPTGNNSPLHF; CDR3 DNA: TGCAGTGCTCCCACAGGGAATAATTCACCCCTCCACTTT
clone size: -; J gene: TRBJ2-5; D gene: TRBD1; V gene: TRBV6-1; CDR3 protein: CASSQGQGQETQYF; CDR3 DNA: TGTGCCAGCAGTCAAGGACAGGGACAAGAGACCCAGTACTTC
clone size: few; J gene: TRBJ2-7; D gene: TRBD2; V gene: TRBV20-1; CDR3 protein: CSARDLLAGDEGSYEQYF; CDR3 DNA: TGCAGTGCTAGAGATCTGCTAGCGGGAGACGAGGGGTCCTACGAGCAGTACTTC
clone size: -; J gene: TRBJ2-7; D gene: -; V gene: TRBV7-2; CDR3 protein: CASSLAVYEQYF; CDR3 DNA: TGTGCCAGCAGCTTAGCGGTCTACGAGCAGTACTTC
clone size: -; J gene: TRBJ1-1; D gene: -; V gene: TRBV6-5; CDR3 protein: CASSYSRAFEAFF; CDR3 DNA: TGTGCCAGCAGTTACTCGAGAGCTTTTGAAGCTTTCTTT
clone size: -; J gene: TRBJ2-3; D gene: TRBD2; V gene: TRBV30; CDR3 protein: CAWSSGGATQYF; CDR3 DNA: TGTGCCTGGTCGAGCGGGGGCGCTACGCAGTATTTT
clone size: few; J gene: TRBJ2-3; D gene: -; V gene: TRBV19; CDR3 protein: CASSEYRAYTDTQYF; CDR3 DNA: TGTGCCAGTAGTGAATACCGGGCCTACACAGATACGCAGTATTTT
clone size: -; J gene: TRBJ2-3; D gene: TRBD1; V gene: TRBV6-1; CDR3 protein: CASSRDRVTDTQYF; CDR3 DNA: TGTGCCAGCAGTCGGGACAGGGTCACAGATACGCAGTATTTT
clone size: few; J gene: TRBJ2-7; D gene: -; V gene: TRBV7-2; CDR3 protein: CASSGVRRSKVGEQYF; CDR3 DNA: TGTGCCAGCAGCGGGGTCCGCAGGAGTAAGGTGGGCGAGCAGTACTTC
clone size: -; J gene: TRBJ2-1; D gene: -; V gene: TRBV19; CDR3 protein: CASSGGGRLSGEQFF; CDR3 DNA: TGTGCCAGTAGTGGTGGGGGTCGGCTCAGCGGTGAGCAGTTCTTC
clone size: few; J gene: TRBJ2-5; D gene: -; V gene: TRBV20-1; CDR3 protein: CSARNRQGGEETQYF; CDR3 DNA: TGCAGTGCTAGAAACCGACAGGGAGGGGAGGAGACCCAGTACTTC